The 10 T cell receptor beta chains below come from one sample, sequenced in a study of CD8+CD57+ T cells in acquired aplastic anemia. The patients chosen for sequencing had shown expansion of CD8+CD57+ cells (detected by flow cytometry). CDR3 and TCR beta VDJ profiling relied on a genomic DNA template. TCRdb re-called the reads through MiXCR, storing one row per CDR3 protein. The sample has fewer than 250,000 distinct CDR3 sequences, approximately 45% seen once. Sequences were obtained from sorted CD4+, CD8+, or CD8+CD57+ T cells (not recorded which) from PBMCs. The source is a human donor with aplastic anemia.

This clonotype was counted many times. The chain is built from TRBV19 and TRBJ2-7, with D uncertain. The CDR3 length is 13 residues. V was trimmed by 9 bases and J by 1 base, leaving 13 bases between them. Germline CDR1 and CDR2: LNHDA and SQIVND (reference sequence). CDR3 in DNA: TGTGCCAGCAGCTTCGGCGGTTCCTACGAGCAGTACTTC. Residues: CASSFGGSYEQYF.

As concerns this clonotype: This may come from a read error, since a much larger clone is one base off. This sequence joins TRBV5-1 and TRBJ1-2; no clear D gene. The CDR3 has 16 residues. Looked up from germline, CDR1 is SGHRS and CDR2 is YFSETQ. CDR3 DNA sequence: TGCGCCAGCAGCTCGGGAACTTGGACGGACGGCTATGGCCACACCTTC. Protein product: CASSSGTWTDGYGHTF.

This clonotype was observed at least ten times. The J gene is TRBJ1-2, the V gene TRBV25-1; no firm D call. The CDR3 totals 15 residues. Germline CDR1 reads MGHDK; CDR2 reads SYGVNS. The V gene lost 2 bases and the J gene lost 3 bases, with 13 bases spanning the gap. The CDR3 loop is CASSERGTSDYGYTF. The CDR3 nucleotides read TGTGCCAGCAGTGAACGGGGTACCTCGGACTATGGCTACACCTTC.

This clonotype was seen many times. Here the CDR3 reads CSARPTLSSYEQYF. The CDR3 nucleotides are TGCAGTGCTAGACCTACGCTCAGCTCCTACGAGCAGTACTTC. The V and J genes are TRBV20-1 and TRBJ2-7; D remains unclear. The CDR3 consists of 14 residues. CDR1 and CDR2 from the germline V gene are DFQATT and SNEGSKA (reference sequence). The ends were cut back, 2 bases at V and 0 bases at J, with 11 bases in the middle.

The chain joins TRBV29-1 to TRBJ2-2; 9 bases map to TRBD1. After removal of 7 bases from V and 4 bases from J, the junction contained 7 bases not matched to a gene. The CDR3 runs to 14 residues. CDR1 and CDR2 from the germline V gene are SQVTM and ANQGSEA. As DNA, the CDR3 is TGCAGCGGGGGACAGGGTCGTGTCACCGGGGAGCTGTTTTTT. Translation: CSGGQGRVTGELFF.

For this clonotype: This may be a read error: a much more frequent sequence differs by one nucleotide. The final CDR3 position lacks the conserved phenylalanine or tryptophan, pointing to a likely read error. The chain links TRBV9 to TRBJ1-1; possibly TRBD1 for D (5 bases). This CDR3 is built from 14 residues. Trimming took off 2 bases at V and 3 bases at J, with 11 bases between the two ends. CDR1 is SGDLS, CDR2 YYNGEE, per germline. CDR3 bases: TGTGCCAGCAGCGTGGGGCAGGCGGACACTGAAGCTTTCCTT. Protein product: CASSVGQADTEAFL.

This chain connects TRBV6-5 to TRBJ1-6, with a weak D call TRBD1 (5 bases). In germline, CDR1 is MNHEY, CDR2 SVGAGI. Deletions cut 6 bases from V and 12 bases from J, with 21 bases between. CDR3 length: 15 residues. The CDR3 region is CASSPGEAGDLPLHF. The CDR3 DNA follows: TGTGCCAGCAGCCCCGGGGAGGCCGGGGACCTACCCCTCCACTTT.

In this sample, this clonotype turned up a few times. The chain combines TRBV5-6 with TRBJ1-1; no definite D call. The germline V gene has CDR1 SGHDT and CDR2 YYEEEE. The CDR3 covers 15 residues. V was clipped by 7 bases and J by 0 bases, with 16 bases between them. CDR3 loop: CASRKEYGMNTEAFF. In nucleotides, the CDR3 is TGTGCCAGCCGAAAGGAATACGGGATGAACACTGAAGCTTTCTTT.

This clonotype has more than one count but fewer than ten. The chain has TRBV12-3 or TRBV12-4 and TRBJ1-3; weak D call: TRBD1 (5 bases). V lost 10 bases and J lost 0, with 19 bases in between. The CDR3 is 16 residues long. As DNA, the CDR3 is TGTGCCACCCCGTATGGACACGGTCCCTCTGGAAACACCATATATTTT. Protein sequence: CATPYGHGPSGNTIYF.

The rearrangement joins TRBV19 to TRBJ1-1, with 11 bases that match TRBD1. CDR3 size: 15 residues. The V gene's germline CDR1 is LNHDA and CDR2 SQIVND (reference sequence). The J segment lost 4 bases and the V segment lost 3 bases, leaving 4 bases of the junction unmatched. In nucleotides, the CDR3 is TGTGCCAGTAGTATCTACGGGACAGGGGGCACTGAAGCTTTCTTT. It encodes CASSIYGTGGTEAFF. Full variable domain (remainder filled in from reference TRBV19 and TRBJ1-1): DGGITQSPKYLFRKEGQNVTLSCEQNLNHDAMYWYRQDPGQGLRLIYYSQIVNDFQKGDIAEGYSVSREKKESFPLTVTSAQKNPTAFYLCASSIYGTGGTEAFFGQGTRLTVV.